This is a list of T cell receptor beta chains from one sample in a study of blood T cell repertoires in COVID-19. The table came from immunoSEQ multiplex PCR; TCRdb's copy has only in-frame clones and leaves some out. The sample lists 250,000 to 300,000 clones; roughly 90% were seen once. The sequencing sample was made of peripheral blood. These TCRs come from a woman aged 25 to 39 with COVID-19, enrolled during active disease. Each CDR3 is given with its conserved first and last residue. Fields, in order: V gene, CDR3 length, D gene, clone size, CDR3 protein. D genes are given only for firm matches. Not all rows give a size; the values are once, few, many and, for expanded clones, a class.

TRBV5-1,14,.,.,CASSLGRDNTEAFF
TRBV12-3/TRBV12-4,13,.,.,CASSGRPFYEQYF
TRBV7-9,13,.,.,CASTRTPGNTIYF
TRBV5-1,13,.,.,CASSLAQGYGYTF
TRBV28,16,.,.,CASSSSGTRSTDTQYF
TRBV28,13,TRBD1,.,CASRSQGATEAFF
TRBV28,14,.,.,CASSYRATVNEQFF
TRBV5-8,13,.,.,CASSFKGNYGYTF
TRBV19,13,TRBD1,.,CASSGQGYYEQYF
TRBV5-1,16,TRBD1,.,CASSLKQGALYNEQFF
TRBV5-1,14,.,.,CASSLVREWGTQYF
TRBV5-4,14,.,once,CASSPPGVLDTQYF
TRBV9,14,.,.,CASSAGWMNTEAFF
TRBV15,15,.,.,CATSRDRGIGNTIYF
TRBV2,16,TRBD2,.,CASSEAGGRESYEQYF
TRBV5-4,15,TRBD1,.,CASSPTGAGNSPLHF
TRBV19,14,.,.,CALGGPIAKNIQYF
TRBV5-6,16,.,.,CASSLLTAQVGNTIYF
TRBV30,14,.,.,CAWSWVGEVDTQYF
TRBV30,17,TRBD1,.,CAWSSGQSSFSNQPQHF
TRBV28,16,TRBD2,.,CASSLDSGRAYNEQFF
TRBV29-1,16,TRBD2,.,CSGYVQAGGPHYEQYF
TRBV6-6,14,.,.,CASRISWKGETQYF
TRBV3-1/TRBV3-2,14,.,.,CASSQVSGDEKLFF
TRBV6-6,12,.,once,CASAGVYYEQYF
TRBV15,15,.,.,CATSINRAAKNIQYF
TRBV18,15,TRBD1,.,CASSQGTASENTIYF
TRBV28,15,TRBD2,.,CASSWVSGYTGELFF
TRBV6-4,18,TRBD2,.,CASSDPRKVAGVCYEQYF
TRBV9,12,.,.,CASSRETGELFF
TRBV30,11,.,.,CAWRRGTEAFF
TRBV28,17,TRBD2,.,CASSLAGGGSTYNEQFF
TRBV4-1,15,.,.,CASSQGPGKNTEAFF
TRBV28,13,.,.,CASSLAGTDTQYF
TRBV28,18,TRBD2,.,CASSSRLAGEEGTDTQYF
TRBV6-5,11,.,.,CASRNSEKLFF
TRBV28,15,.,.,CASSLTRANTGELFF
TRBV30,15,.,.,CAWSDLKACNQPQHF
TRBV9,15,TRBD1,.,CASSVGQQGNSPLHF
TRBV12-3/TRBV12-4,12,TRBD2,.,CASRTGLAGAQF
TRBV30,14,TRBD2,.,CAWSAGTSVDTQYF
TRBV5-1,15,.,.,CASSPRARVIDEQYF
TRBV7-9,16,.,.,CASSWFGGSDSYEQYF
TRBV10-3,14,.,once,CAISDQGGSTEAFF
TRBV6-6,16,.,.,CASSYSGGWKDQPQHF
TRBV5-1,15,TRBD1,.,CASSPSGQLNTEAFF
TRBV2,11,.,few,CASGDYTEAFF
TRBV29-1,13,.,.,CSVGGQRNQPQHF
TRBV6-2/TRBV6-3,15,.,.,CASSWTRRGFTEAFF
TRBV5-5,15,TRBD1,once,CASSLVGQGADEQYF
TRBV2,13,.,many,CASSGQRNQPQHF
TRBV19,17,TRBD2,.,CASSMDDSAGGTGELFF
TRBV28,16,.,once,CASSLHSGQFNSPLHF
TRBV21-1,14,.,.,CASHFRAERYEQYF
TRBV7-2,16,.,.,CASSLAGTPSNQPQHF